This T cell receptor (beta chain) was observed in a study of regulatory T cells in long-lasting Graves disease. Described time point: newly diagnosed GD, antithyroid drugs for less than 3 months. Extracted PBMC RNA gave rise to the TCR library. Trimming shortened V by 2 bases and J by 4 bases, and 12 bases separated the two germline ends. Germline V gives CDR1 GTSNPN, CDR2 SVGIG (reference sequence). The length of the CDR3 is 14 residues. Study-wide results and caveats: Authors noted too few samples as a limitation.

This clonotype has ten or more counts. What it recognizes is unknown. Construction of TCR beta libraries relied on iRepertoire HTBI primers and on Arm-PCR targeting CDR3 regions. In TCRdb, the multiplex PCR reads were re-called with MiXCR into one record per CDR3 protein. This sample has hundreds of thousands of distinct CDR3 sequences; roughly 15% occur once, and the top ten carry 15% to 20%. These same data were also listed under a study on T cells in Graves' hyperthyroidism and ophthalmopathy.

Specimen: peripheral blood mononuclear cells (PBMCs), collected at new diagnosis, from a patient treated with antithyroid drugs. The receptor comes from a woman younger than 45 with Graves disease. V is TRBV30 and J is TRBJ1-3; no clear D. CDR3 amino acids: CAWSQGDGGNTIYF. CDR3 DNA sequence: TGTGCCTGGAGTCAAGGAGACGGCGGAAACACCATATATTTT.